These 17 T cell receptor beta chains came from one sample sequenced in a study of T cells after yellow fever vaccination. TCRdb re-called the 5' RACE reads through MiXCR, storing one row per CDR3 protein. The data contain around 310,000 distinct CDR3 sequences, 3.5% to 4.5% of them singletons. Here the sequenced sample was PBMCs, taken 15 days after the yellow fever booster vaccination. These receptors were obtained from a man aged 18-30 years who received the YFV17D yellow fever vaccine.

This clonotype has ten or more counts. The chain has TRBV20-1 and TRBJ1-4; D unresolved. Germline V gene data show CDR1 as DFQATT and CDR2 as SNEGSKA (reference sequence). The V end lost 0 bases, the J end lost 7 bases, and 12 bases lay between the germline ends. The CDR3 sequence is 14 residues long. CDR3 residues: CSARDRVGGEKLFF. CDR3 DNA sequence: TGCAGTGCTAGAGATCGGGTTGGAGGTGAAAAACTGTTTTTT.

This clonotype was seen many times. The rearrangement uses TRBV5-1 and TRBJ1-1; weak D call: TRBD1 (6 bases). Deletions cut 0 bases from V and 0 bases from J, with 12 bases between. Germline CDR1 SGHRS, CDR2 YFSETQ. The CDR3 is made up of 16 amino acids. The CDR3 DNA reads TGCGCCAGCAGCTTGGGGCAGGGGATGATGAACACTGAAGCTTTCTTT. Its protein product is CASSLGQGMMNTEAFF.

There are a few counts of this clonotype. This rearrangement joins TRBV7-9 to TRBJ1-2; D gene unclear. V lost 5 bases and J 3 bases, leaving 13 bases between the germline ends. Germline loops: CDR1 SEHNR, CDR2 FQNEAQ (reference sequence). CDR3 size: 14 residues. The CDR3 DNA follows: TGTGCCAGCAGCCACACCACAGTGTACTATGGCTACACCTTC. Protein product: CASSHTTVYYGYTF.

This clonotype was observed at least ten times. The rearrangement joins TRBV20-1 to TRBJ2-5; TRBD2 matches 12 bases. With V trimmed by 6 bases and J by 7 bases, 9 bases remained unmatched. There are 14 residues in the CDR3. CDR1 is DFQATT, CDR2 SNEGSKA, per germline (reference sequence). CDR3 nucleotides: TGCAGTGCCCGACTAGCGGGGGTGCTGTGGACCCAGTACTTC. Amino acids: CSARLAGVLWTQYF.

This clonotype turned up a few times. The rearrangement uses TRBV25-1 and TRBJ1-6; D is uncertain. CDR3 length equals 13 residues. Trimming cost V 2 bases and J 7 bases, with 6 bases left between them. Germline assignment: CDR1 MGHDK and CDR2 SYGVNS. The CDR3 loop is CASSEVGNSPLHF. CDR3 coding DNA: TGTGCCAGCAGTGAAGTAGGGAATTCACCCCTCCACTTT.

This clonotype was counted at least ten times. The chain has TRBV7-9 and TRBJ2-7; D not certain. Looked up from germline, CDR1 is SEHNR and CDR2 is FQNEAQ (reference sequence). CDR3 length: 15 amino acids. V gave up 5 bases and J gave up 1 base, with 15 bases separating them. CDR3 coding DNA: TGTGCCAGCAGCCCCCTAGTAGTGAAATCCTACGAGCAGTACGTC. Amino acid sequence: CASSPLVVKSYEQYV.

This clonotype has a handful of counts. The chain links TRBV9 to TRBJ1-5; a weak D match, TRBD1 (5 bases). CDR1 is SGDLS and CDR2 is YYNGEE in the germline V gene. The CDR3 covers 14 residues. The V gene lost 4 bases and the J gene lost 5 bases, with 13 bases spanning the gap. CDR3: CASSSRDGYQPQHF. CDR3 coding DNA: TGTGCCAGCAGCTCCCGGGACGGATATCAGCCCCAGCATTTT.

There are many counts of this clonotype. The V gene is TRBV18, the J gene TRBJ1-1; maybe TRBD1 (6 bases). V lost 3 bases and J 3 bases, leaving 8 bases between the germline ends. Germline loops: CDR1 KGHSH, CDR2 LQKENI. The length of the CDR3 is 13 residues. The CDR3 reads CASSPDRDTEAFF. In nucleotides, the CDR3 is TGTGCCAGCTCACCGGACAGAGACACTGAAGCTTTCTTT.

The table lists this clonotype with many counts. The rearrangement uses TRBV5-5 and TRBJ2-2; no clear D gene. From germline, CDR1 is SGHKS and CDR2 YYEKEE (reference sequence). The CDR3 has 16 residues. V lost 1 base to trimming and J lost 1 base, with 11 bases between them. DNA of the CDR3: TGTGCCAGCAGCTTGTATCCGGCCTTGAACACCGGGGAGCTGTTTTTT. Translation: CASSLYPALNTGELFF. Filled out from reference TRBV5-5 and TRBJ2-2, the complete variable domain reads DAGVTQSPTHLIKTRGQQVTLRCSPISGHKSVSWYQQVLGQGPQFIFQYYEKEERGRGNFPDRFSARQFPNYSSELNVNALLLGDSALYLCASSLYPALNTGELFFGEGSRLTVL.

This clonotype was recorded a few times. The chain combines TRBV18 with TRBJ2-7, with 7 bases fitting TRBD1. Per germline, CDR1 KGHSH and CDR2 LQKENI. This CDR3 comprises 13 residues. V was clipped by 2 bases and J by 5 bases; unmatched bases: 3. The CDR3 nucleotides read TGTGCCAGCTCACCAGCGACAGGGAACGAGCAGTACTTC. Its translation is CASSPATGNEQYF. Full variable domain (rest looked up from reference TRBV18 and TRBJ2-7): NAGVMQNPRHLVRRRGQEARLRCSPMKGHSHVYWYRQLPEEGLKFMVYLQKENIIDESGMPKERFSAEFPKEGPSILRIQQVVRGDSAAYFCASSPATGNEQYFGPGTRLTVT.

The rearrangement uses TRBV7-3 and TRBJ2-7; 7 bases fit TRBD1. Germline trimming cut 4 bases from V and 3 bases from J; bases unmatched to any gene: 9. The CDR3 consists of 15 residues. The germline V gene encodes CDR1 SGHTA and CDR2 FQGTGA. The CDR3 reads CASSSLRDRYYEQYV. CDR3 nucleotides: TGTGCCAGCAGCTCCCTTAGGGACAGATACTACGAGCAGTACGTC.

This clonotype was picked up a small number of times. V is TRBV6-5 and J is TRBJ1-4, with D possibly being TRBD1 (5 bases). In germline, CDR1 is MNHEY, CDR2 SVGAGI. V was trimmed by 0 bases and J by 8 bases, leaving 10 bases between them. There are 14 residues in the CDR3. The CDR3 DNA is TGTGCCAGCAGTTACTCGTACAGGAAGGAAAAACTGTTTTTT. Encoded protein: CASSYSYRKEKLFF.

The chain joins TRBV5-5 to TRBJ1-4, with D possibly matching TRBD1 (5 bases). The length of the CDR3 is 15 residues. Germline lookup yields CDR1 SGHKS and CDR2 YYEKEE (reference sequence). Trimming removed 3 bases at V and 7 bases at J, with 16 bases between. CDR3 protein: CASSSTGTAGEKLFF. CDR3 in DNA: TGTGCCAGCAGCTCTACTGGGACTGCTGGTGAAAAACTGTTTTTT.

In this sample, this clonotype turned up many times. In nucleotides, the CDR3 is TGTGCCAGCAGTGAATTTGAGACAGGGGGAACTGAAGCTTTCTTT. Protein: CASSEFETGGTEAFF. The rearrangement uses TRBV25-1 and TRBJ1-1, with 9 bases fitting TRBD1. The CDR3 length is 15 residues. V trimming: 1 base; J trimming: 5 bases; junction bases outside the gene matches: 5. The V gene's germline CDR1 is MGHDK and CDR2 SYGVNS.

The table lists this clonotype with many counts. The chain links TRBV4-1 to TRBJ2-7, with D perhaps matching TRBD1 (6 bases). Trimming removed 4 bases from V and 2 bases from J, with 12 bases in between. This CDR3 comprises 14 residues. Germline-derived CDR1 and CDR2 are MGHRA and YSYEKL. Written as DNA, the CDR3 is TGCGCCAGCAGCCCGAGACAGGCTACCTACGAGCAGTACTTC. It is translated as CASSPRQATYEQYF.

This clonotype was counted a few times. V gene TRBV5-1 combines with J gene TRBJ2-3, with D perhaps matching TRBD1 or TRBD2 (5 bases each). From germline, CDR1 is SGHRS and CDR2 YFSETQ. V was cut by 4 bases and J by 1 base, with 16 bases left in between. The CDR3 is 16 residues long. CDR3 residues: CASSGGRGQRTDTQYF. The CDR3 DNA reads TGCGCCAGCAGCGGAGGTCGGGGCCAACGCACAGATACGCAGTATTTT.

This clonotype was seen ten or more times. The J gene is TRBJ2-5, the V gene TRBV25-1; 9 nucleotides line up with TRBD1. CDR1 MGHDK and CDR2 SYGVNS come from the germline V gene. J gave up 5 bases and V 6 bases, and 10 bases lay outside the gene matches. This CDR3 comprises 15 residues. The CDR3 bases are TGTGCCAGCAGGGGACAGGGAATACCGCAGGAGACCCAGTACTTC. It translates to CASRGQGIPQETQYF.